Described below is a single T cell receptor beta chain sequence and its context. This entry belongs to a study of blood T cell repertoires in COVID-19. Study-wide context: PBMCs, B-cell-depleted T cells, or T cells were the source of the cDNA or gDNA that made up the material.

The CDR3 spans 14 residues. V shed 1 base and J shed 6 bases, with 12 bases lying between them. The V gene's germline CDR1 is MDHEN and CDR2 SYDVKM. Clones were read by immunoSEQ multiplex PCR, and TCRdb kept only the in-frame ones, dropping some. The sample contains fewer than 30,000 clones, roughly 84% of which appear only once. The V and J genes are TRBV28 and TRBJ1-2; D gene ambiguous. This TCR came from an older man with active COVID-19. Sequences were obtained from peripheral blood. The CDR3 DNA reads TGTGCCAGCAGTTTATTGACACCTCCCGATGGCTACACCTTC. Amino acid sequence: CASSLLTPPDGYTF.